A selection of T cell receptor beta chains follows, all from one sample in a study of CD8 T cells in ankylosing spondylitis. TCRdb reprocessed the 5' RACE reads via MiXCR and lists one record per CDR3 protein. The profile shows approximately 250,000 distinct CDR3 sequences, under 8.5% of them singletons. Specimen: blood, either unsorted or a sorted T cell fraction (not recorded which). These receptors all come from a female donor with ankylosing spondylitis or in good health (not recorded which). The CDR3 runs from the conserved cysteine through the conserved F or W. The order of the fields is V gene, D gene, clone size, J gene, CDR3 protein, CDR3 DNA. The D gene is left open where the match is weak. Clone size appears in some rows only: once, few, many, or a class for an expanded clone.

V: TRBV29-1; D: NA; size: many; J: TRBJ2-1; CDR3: CSVKSSYNEQFF; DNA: TGCAGCGTTAAAAGCTCCTACAATGAGCAGTTCTTC
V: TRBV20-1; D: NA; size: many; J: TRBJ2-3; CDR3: CSVAQGADTQYF; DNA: TGCAGTGTGGCACAGGGAGCAGATACGCAGTATTTT
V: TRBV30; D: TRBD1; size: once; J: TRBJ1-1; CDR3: CAWADRGDTEAFF; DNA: TGTGCCTGGGCTGACAGGGGGGACACTGAAGCTTTCTTT
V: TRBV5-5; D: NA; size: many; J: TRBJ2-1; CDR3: CASSPEAYSYNEQFF; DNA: TGTGCCAGCAGCCCGGAGGCCTACTCCTACAATGAGCAGTTCTTC
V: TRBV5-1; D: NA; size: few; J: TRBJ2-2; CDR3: CASSFWRENTGELFF; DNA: TGCGCCAGCAGCTTTTGGCGGGAGAACACCGGGGAGCTGTTTTTT
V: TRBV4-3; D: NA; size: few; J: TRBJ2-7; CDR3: CASSQGGSERMDEQYF; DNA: TGCGCCAGCAGCCAAGGGGGGAGCGAGAGGATGGACGAGCAGTACTTC
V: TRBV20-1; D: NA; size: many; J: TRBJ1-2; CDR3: CSAWQARGYTF; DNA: TGCAGTGCTTGGCAGGCCCGGGGCTACACCTTC
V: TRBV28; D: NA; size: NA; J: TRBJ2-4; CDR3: CASSSAGQPLAKNIQYF; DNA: TGTGCCAGCAGTTCCGCGGGGCAGCCGCTAGCCAAAAACATTCAGTACTTC
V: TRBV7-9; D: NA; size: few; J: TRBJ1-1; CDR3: CASRSAGGMNTEAFF; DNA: TGTGCCAGCAGGTCGGCGGGGGGCATGAACACTGAAGCTTTCTTT
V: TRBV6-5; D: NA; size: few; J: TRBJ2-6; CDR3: CASSPGVPSGANVLTF; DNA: TGTGCCAGCAGCCCCGGGGTTCCCTCTGGGGCCAACGTCCTGACTTTC
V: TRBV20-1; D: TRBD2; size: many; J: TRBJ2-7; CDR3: CSANIEGGGRGEQYF; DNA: TGCAGTGCTAATATAGAGGGCGGCGGGAGAGGCGAGCAGTACTTC
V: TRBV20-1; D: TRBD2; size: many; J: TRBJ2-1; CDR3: CSASGLAGGPSYNEQFF; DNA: TGCAGTGCTAGTGGACTAGCGGGAGGCCCCTCCTACAATGAGCAGTTCTTC
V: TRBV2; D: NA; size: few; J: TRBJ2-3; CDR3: CASRPPGAASTDTQYF; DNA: TGTGCCAGCAGGCCCCCTGGGGCGGCTAGCACAGATACGCAGTATTTT
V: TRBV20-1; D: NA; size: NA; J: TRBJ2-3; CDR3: CSAQDFADTQYF; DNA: TGCAGTGCCCAGGACTTTGCAGATACGCAGTATTTT
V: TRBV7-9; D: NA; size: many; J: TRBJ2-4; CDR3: CASSLLGDIQYF; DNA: TGTGCCAGCAGCTTATTGGGGGACATTCAGTACTTC
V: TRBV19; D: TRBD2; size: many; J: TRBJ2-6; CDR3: CASSMGTSTGANVLTF; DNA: TGTGCCAGTAGTATGGGGACTAGCACTGGGGCCAACGTCCTGACTTTC
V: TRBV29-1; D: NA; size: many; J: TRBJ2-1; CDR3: CSVDGAGGDEQFF; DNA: TGCAGCGTTGATGGGGCAGGGGGGGATGAGCAGTTCTTC
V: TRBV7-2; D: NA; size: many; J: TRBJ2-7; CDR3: CASSLAQREQYF; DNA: TGTGCCAGCAGCTTAGCTCAGAGAGAGCAGTACTTC
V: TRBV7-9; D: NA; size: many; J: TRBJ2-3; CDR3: CASSLSASADTQYF; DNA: TGTGCCAGCAGCTTATCTGCTAGCGCAGATACGCAGTATTTT
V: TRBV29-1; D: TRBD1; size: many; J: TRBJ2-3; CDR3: CSGVLPGGSADTQYF; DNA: TGCAGCGGTGTTCTTCCAGGGGGCTCCGCAGATACGCAGTATTTT
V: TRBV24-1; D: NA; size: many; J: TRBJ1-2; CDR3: CATSDLRRSYGYTF; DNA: TGTGCCACCAGTGATTTGAGGCGTAGCTATGGCTACACCTTC
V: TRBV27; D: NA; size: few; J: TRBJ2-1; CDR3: CASSLYIPSARGEKGNEQFF; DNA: TGTGCCAGCAGTTTATACATCCCGTCGGCCAGGGGGGAGAAGGGAAATGAGCAGTTCTTC
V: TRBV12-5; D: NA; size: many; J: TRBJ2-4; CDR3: CASGLRPAKNIQYF; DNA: TGTGCTAGTGGTTTGAGGCCAGCCAAAAACATTCAGTACTTC
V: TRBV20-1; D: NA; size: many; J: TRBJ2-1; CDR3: CSAGSPGYNEQFF; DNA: TGCAGTGCCGGCTCACCGGGGTACAATGAGCAGTTCTTC
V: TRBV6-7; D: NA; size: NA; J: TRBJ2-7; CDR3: CVSGNSYEQYF; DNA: TGTGTATCCGGGAACTCCTACGAGCAGTACTTC
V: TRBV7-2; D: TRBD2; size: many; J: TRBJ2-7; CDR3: CASRTTASGIYEQYF; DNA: TGTGCCAGCAGAACTACCGCTAGCGGTATCTACGAGCAGTACTTC
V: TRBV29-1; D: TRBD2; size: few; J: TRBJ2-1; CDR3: CSAAGTSGRAFYNEQFF; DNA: TGCAGCGCCGCCGGGACTAGCGGGAGGGCCTTCTACAATGAGCAGTTCTTC
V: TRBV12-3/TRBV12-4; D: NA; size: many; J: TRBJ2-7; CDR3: CASSLGIYEQYF; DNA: TGTGCCAGCAGTTTAGGAATCTACGAGCAGTACTTC
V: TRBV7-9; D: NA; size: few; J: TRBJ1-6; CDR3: CASSSEGFSPLHF; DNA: TGTGCCAGCAGCTCAGAGGGGTTCTCACCCCTCCACTTT
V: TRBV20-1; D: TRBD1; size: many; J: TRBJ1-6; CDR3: CSALLGGSYNSPLHF; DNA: TGCAGTGCTCTGTTAGGGGGCAGCTATAATTCACCCCTCCACTTT
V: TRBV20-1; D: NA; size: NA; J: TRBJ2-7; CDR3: CSALTDLAEQYF; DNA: TGCAGTGCACTAACCGACCTGGCCGAGCAGTACTTC
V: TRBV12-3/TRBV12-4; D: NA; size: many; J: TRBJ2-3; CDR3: CASSLALGMGSPSTDTQYF; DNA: TGTGCCAGCAGTTTAGCGCTCGGTATGGGGTCACCTAGCACAGATACGCAGTATTTT
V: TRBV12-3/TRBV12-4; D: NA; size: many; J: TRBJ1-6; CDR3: CASTVAQGGNSPLHF; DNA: TGTGCCAGCACCGTTGCCCAGGGAGGGAATTCACCCCTCCACTTT
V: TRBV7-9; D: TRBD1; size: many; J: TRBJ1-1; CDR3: CASSVGQGDWNTEAFF; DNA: TGTGCCAGCAGCGTGGGACAGGGAGATTGGAACACTGAAGCTTTCTTT
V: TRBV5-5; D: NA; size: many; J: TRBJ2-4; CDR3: CASTMTGLIAKNIQYF; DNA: TGTGCCAGCACAATGACAGGCCTCATAGCCAAAAACATTCAGTACTTC
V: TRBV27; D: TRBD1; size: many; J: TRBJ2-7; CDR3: CATAPGQGYEQYF; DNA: TGTGCCACCGCCCCGGGACAGGGCTACGAGCAGTACTTC
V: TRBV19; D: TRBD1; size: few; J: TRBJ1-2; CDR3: CASSPRQGGGYTF; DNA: TGTGCCAGTAGTCCCAGACAGGGCGGGGGCTACACCTTC
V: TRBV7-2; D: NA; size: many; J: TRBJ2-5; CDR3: CASSPVKARETQYF; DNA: TGTGCCAGCAGCCCGGTTAAGGCACGGGAGACCCAGTACTTC